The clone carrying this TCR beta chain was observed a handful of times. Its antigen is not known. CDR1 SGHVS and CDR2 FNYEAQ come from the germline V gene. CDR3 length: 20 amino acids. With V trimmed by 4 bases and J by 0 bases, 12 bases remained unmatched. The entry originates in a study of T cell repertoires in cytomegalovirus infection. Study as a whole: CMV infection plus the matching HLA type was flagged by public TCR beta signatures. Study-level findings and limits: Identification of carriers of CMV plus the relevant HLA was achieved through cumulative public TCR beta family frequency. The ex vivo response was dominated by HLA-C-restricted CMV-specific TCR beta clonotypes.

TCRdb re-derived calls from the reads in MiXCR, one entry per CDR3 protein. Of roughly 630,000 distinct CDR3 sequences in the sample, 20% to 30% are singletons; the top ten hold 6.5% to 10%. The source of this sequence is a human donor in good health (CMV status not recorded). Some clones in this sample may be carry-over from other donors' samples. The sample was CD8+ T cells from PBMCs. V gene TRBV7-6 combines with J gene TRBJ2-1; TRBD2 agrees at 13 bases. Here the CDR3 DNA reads TGTGCCAGCAGCTACCCGACTAGCGGGGGGCCTCCGAGCTCCTACAATGAGCAGTTCTTC. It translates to CASSYPTSGGPPSSYNEQFF.